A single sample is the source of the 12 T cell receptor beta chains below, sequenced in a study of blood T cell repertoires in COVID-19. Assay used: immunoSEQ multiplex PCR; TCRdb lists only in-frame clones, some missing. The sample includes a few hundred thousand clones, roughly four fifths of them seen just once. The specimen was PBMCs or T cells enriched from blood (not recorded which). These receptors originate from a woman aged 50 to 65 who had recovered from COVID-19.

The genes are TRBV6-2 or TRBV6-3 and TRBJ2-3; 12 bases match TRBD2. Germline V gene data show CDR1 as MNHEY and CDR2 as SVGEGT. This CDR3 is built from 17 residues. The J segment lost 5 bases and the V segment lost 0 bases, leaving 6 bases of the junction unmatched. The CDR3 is CASSYSRLAGGGDTQYF. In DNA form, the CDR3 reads TGTGCCAGCAGTTACTCAAGGCTAGCGGGAGGGGGAGATACGCAGTATTTT.

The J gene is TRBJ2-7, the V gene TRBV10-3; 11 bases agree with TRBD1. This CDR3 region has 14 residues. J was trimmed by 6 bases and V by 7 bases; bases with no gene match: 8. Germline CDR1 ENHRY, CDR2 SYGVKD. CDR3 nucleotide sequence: TGTGCCATCAAAGAACCGGGACAGGGGGGCGAGCAGTACTTC. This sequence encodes CAIKEPGQGGEQYF.

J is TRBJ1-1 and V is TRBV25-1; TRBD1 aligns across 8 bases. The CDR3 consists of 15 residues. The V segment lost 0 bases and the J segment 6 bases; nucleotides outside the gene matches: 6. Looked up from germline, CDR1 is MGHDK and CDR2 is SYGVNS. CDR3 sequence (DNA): TGTGCCAGCAGTGAATATTTCGGGACAGGCGCTGAAGCTTTCTTT. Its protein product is CASSEYFGTGAEAFF.

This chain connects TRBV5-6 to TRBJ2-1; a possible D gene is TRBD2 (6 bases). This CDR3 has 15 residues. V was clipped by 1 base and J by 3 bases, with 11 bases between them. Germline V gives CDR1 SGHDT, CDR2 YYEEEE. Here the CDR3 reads CASSLRLEVYNEQFF. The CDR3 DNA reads TGTGCCAGCAGCTTGAGACTAGAGGTCTACAATGAGCAGTTCTTC.

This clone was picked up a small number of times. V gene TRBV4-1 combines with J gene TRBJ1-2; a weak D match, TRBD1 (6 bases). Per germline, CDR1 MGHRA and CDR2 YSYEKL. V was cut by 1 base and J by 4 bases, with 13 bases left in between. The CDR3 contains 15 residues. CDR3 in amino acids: CASSQGKTGLYGYTF. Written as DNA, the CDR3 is TGCGCCAGCAGCCAAGGGAAGACAGGCCTCTATGGCTACACCTTC.

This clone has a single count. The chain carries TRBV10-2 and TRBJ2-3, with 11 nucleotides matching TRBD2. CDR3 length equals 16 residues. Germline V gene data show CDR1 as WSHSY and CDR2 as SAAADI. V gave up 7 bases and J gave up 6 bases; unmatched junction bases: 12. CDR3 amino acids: CASKILAGVPGDTQYF. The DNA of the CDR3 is TGCGCCAGCAAGATACTAGCGGGAGTCCCTGGCGATACGCAGTATTTT.

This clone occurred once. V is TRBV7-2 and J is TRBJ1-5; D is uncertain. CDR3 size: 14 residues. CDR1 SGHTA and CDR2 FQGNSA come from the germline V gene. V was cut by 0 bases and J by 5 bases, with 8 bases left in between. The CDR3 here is CASSLAAVYQPQHF. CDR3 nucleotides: TGTGCCAGCAGCTTAGCTGCGGTCTATCAGCCCCAGCATTTT.

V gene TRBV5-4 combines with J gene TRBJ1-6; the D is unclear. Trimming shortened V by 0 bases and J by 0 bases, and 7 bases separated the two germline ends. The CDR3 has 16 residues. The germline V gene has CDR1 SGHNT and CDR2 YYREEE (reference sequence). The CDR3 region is CASSLVGSSYNSPLHF. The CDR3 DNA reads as TGTGCCAGCAGCTTGGTGGGCAGCTCCTATAATTCACCCCTCCACTTT.

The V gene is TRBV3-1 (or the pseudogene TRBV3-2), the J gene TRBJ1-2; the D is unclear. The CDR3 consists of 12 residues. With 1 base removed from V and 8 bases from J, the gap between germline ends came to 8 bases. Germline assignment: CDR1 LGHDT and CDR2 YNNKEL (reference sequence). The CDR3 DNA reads TGTGCCAGCAGCCAAGGTTACAGCGGCTACACCTTC. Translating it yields CASSQGYSGYTF.

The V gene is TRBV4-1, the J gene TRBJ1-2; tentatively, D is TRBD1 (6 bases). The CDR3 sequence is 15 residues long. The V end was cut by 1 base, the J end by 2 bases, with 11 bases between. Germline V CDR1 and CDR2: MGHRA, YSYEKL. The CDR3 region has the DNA TGCGCCAGCAGCCAAGGGGCAGGGGCCAACTATGGCTACACCTTC. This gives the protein CASSQGAGANYGYTF.

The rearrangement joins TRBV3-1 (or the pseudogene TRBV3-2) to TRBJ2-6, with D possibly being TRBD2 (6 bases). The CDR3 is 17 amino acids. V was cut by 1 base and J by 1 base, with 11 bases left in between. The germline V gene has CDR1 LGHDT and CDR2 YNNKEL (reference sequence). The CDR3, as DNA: TGTGCCAGCAGCCAAGCACTACTAGCTTCTGGGGCCAACGTCCTGACTTTC. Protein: CASSQALLASGANVLTF.

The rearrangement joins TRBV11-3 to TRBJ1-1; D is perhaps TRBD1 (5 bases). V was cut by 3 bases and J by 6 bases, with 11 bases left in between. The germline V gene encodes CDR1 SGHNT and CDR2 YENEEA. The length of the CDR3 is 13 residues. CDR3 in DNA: TGTGCCAGCAGCTTCAACAGGATCGCTGAAGCTTTCTTT. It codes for CASSFNRIAEAFF.